This paragraph covers one T cell receptor beta chain sequence. This entry is derived from a study of blood T cell repertoires in COVID-19. Study-level background: Some COVID-19 samples were acute and others convalescent; all came from the United States, Italy and Spain. T cells, B-cell-depleted T cells, or PBMCs supplied cDNA or gDNA.

In the authors' workflow: Using reference gene primer amplification, nucleated cell counts were estimated. Sequencing was performed with immunoSEQ multiplex PCR; in TCRdb, only in-frame clones are kept and a portion is missing. V, J and clone size reflect that table, while D and trimming were determined from the DNA. The data show 200,000 to 250,000 clones, with just under 85% seen just once and over 7.5% held by the top ten. This CDR3 has 14 amino acids. The ends were cut back, 8 bases at V and 4 bases at J, with 14 bases in the middle. CDR1 LNHDA and CDR2 SQIVND come from the germline V gene (reference sequence).

V gene TRBV19 combines with J gene TRBJ1-4, with D tentatively TRBD1 (5 bases). Sequenced: peripheral blood. The receptor's source is an elderly man with acute or convalescent COVID-19. CDR3 coding DNA: TGTGCCAGTCACCAGGGTGTCTTTAATGAAAAACTGTTTTTT. Translation: CASHQGVFNEKLFF.